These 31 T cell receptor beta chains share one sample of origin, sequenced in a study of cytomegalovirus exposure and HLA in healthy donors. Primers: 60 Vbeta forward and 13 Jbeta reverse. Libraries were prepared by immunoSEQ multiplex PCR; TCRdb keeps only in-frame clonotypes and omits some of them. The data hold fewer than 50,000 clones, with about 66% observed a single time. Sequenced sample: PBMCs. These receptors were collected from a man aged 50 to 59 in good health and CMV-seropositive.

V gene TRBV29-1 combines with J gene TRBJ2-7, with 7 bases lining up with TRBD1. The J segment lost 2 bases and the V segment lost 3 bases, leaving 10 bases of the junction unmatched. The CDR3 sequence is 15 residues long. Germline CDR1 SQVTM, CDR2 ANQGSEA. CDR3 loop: CSVEGQGDSPYEQYF. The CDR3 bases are TGCAGCGTTGAGGGGCAGGGGGACAGCCCCTACGAGCAGTACTTC.

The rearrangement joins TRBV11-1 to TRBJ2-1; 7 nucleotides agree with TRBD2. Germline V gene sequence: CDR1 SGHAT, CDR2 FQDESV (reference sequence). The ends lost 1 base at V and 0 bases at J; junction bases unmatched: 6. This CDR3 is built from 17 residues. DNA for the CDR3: TGTGCCAGCAGCTTAGGGGGAGCGGGAAGCTCCTACAATGAGCAGTTCTTC. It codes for CASSLGGAGSSYNEQFF.

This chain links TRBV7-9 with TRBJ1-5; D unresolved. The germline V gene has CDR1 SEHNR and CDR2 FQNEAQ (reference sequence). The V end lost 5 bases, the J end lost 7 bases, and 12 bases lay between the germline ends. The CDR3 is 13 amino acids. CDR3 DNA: TGTGCCAGCAGCGCGGCAGTTGGGCAGCCCCAGCATTTT. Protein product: CASSAAVGQPQHF. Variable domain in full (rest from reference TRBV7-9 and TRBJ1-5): DTGVSQNPRHKITKRGQNVTFRCDPISEHNRLYWYRQTLGQGPEFLTYFQNEAQLEKSRLLSDRFSAERPKGSFSTLEIQRTEQGDSAMYLCASSAAVGQPQHFGDGTRLSIL.

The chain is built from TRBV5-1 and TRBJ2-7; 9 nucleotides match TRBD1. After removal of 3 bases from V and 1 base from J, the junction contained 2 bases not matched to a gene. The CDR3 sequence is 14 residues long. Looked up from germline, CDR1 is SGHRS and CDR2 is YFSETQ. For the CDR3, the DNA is TGCGCCAGCAGCTCCGGACAGGGGTCCTACGAGCAGTACTTC. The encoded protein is CASSSGQGSYEQYF.

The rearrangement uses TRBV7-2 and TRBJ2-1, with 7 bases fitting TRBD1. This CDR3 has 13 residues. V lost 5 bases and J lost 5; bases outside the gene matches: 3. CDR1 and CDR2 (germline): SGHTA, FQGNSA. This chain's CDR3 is CASSPDRHNEQFF. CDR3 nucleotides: TGTGCCAGCAGCCCGGACAGGCACAATGAGCAGTTCTTC.

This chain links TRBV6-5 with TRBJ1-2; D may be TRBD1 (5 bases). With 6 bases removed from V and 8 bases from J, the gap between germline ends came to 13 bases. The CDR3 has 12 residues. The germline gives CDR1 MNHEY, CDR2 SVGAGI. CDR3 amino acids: CASRSGLGGYTF. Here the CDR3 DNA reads TGTGCCAGCAGATCGGGACTTGGGGGCTACACCTTC.

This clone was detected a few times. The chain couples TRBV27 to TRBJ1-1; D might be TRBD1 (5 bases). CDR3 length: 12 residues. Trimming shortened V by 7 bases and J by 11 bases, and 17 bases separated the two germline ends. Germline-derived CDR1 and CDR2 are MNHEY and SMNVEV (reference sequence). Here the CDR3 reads CASKETGRRAFF. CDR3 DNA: TGTGCCAGCAAAGAAACAGGCCGTAGGGCTTTCTTT.

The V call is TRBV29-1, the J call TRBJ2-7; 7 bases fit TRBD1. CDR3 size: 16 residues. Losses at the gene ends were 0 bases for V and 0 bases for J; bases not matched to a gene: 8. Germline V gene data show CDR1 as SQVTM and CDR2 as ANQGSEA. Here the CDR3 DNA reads TGCAGCGTTGAAGATTTGGGGACAGCAAGCTCCTACGAGCAGTACTTC. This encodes CSVEDLGTASSYEQYF.

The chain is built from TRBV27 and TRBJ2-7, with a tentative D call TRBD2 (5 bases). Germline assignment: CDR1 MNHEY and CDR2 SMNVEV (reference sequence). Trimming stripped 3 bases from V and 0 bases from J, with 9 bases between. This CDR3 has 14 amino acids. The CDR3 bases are TGTGCCAGCAGTTTCCTGGGGAGCTCCTACGAGCAGTACTTC. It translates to CASSFLGSSYEQYF.

CDR3 sequence: CASSPQGSSYEQYF. The CDR3 DNA is TGTGCCAGCAGCCCCCAGGGTAGCTCCTACGAGCAGTACTTC. The genes are TRBV7-3 and TRBJ2-7; tentatively, D is TRBD1 (5 bases). The germline V gene encodes CDR1 SGHTA and CDR2 FQGTGA. The CDR3 sequence is 14 residues long. V lost 5 bases and J lost 0, with 11 bases in between.

The CDR3 protein is CASSPTGTAGFNEKLFF. In nucleotides, the CDR3 is TGTGCCAGCTCACCCACCGGGACAGCAGGATTTAATGAAAAACTGTTTTTT. The V and J genes are TRBV18 and TRBJ1-4, with TRBD1 matching 7 bases. The CDR3 extends over 17 amino acids. V gave up 3 bases and J gave up 4 bases; unmatched junction bases: 11. Germline CDR1 reads KGHSH; CDR2 reads LQKENI. The complete variable domain, with remaining parts taken from reference TRBV18 and TRBJ1-4, reads NAGVMQNPRHLVRRRGQEARLRCSPMKGHSHVYWYRQLPEEGLKFMVYLQKENIIDESGMPKERFSAEFPKEGPSILRIQQVVRGDSAAYFCASSPTGTAGFNEKLFFGSGTQLSVL.

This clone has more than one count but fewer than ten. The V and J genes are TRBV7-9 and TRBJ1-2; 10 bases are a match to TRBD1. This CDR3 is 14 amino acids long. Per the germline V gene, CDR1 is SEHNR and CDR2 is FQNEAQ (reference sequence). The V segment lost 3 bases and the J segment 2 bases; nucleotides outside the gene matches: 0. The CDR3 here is CASSLGQGNYGYTF. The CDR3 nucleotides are TGTGCCAGCAGCTTGGGACAGGGGAACTATGGCTACACCTTC.

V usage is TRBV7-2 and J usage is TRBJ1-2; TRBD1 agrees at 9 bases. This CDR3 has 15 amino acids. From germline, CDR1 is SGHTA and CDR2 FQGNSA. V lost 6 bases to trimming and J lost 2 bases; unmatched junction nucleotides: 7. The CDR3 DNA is TGTGCCAGCAGTTTACAGGGACAGGGAAACTATGGCTACACCTTC. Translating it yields CASSLQGQGNYGYTF. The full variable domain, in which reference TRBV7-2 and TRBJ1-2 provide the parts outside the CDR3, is GAGVSQSPSNKVTEKGKDVELRCDPISGHTALYWYRQSLGQGLEFLIYFQGNSAPDKSGLPSDRFSAERTGGSVSTLTIQRTQQEDSAVYLCASSLQGQGNYGYTFGSGTRLTVV.

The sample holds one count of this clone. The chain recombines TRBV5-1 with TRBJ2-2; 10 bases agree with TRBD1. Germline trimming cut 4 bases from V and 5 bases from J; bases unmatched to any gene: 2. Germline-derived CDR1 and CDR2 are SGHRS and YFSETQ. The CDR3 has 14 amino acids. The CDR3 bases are TGCGCCAGCAGCGGACAGGGGGATACCGGGGAGCTGTTTTTT. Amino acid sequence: CASSGQGDTGELFF.

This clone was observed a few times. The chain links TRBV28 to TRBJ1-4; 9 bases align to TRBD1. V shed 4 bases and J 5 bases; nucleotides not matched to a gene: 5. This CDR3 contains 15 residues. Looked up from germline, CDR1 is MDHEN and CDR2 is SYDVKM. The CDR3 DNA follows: TGTGCCAGCAGTTCTCCGGGACAGGGAAATGAAAAACTGTTTTTT. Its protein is CASSSPGQGNEKLFF.

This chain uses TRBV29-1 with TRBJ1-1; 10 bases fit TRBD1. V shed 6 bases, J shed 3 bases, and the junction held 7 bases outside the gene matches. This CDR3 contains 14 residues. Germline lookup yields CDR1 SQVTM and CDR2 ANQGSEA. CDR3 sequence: CSVPGQGYDTEAFF. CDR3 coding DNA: TGCAGCGTCCCGGGACAGGGGTATGACACTGAAGCTTTCTTT. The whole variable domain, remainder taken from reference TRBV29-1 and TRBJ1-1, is SAVISQKPSRDICQRGTSLTIQCQVDSQVTMMFWYRQQPGQSLTLIATANQGSEATYESGFVIDKFPISRPNLTFSTLTVSNMSPEDSSIYLCSVPGQGYDTEAFFGQGTRLTVV.

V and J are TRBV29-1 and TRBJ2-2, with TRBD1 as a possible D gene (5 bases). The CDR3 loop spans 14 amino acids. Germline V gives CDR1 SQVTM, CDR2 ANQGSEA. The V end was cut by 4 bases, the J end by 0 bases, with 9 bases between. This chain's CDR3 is CSVGGPTNTGELFF. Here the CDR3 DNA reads TGCAGCGTTGGGGGCCCGACGAACACCGGGGAGCTGTTTTTT.

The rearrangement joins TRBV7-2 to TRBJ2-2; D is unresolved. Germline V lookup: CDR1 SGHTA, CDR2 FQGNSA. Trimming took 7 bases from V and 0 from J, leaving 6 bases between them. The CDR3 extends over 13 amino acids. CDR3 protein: CASNSPNTGELFF. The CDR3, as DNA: TGTGCCAGCAACTCTCCGAACACCGGGGAGCTGTTTTTT.

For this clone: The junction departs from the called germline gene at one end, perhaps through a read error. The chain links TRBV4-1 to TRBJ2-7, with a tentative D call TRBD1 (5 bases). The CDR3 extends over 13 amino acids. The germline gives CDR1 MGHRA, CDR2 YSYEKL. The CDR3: CASSQENRTPHLF. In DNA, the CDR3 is TGCGCCAGCAGCCAAGAAAATAGGACACCCCACCTCTTC.

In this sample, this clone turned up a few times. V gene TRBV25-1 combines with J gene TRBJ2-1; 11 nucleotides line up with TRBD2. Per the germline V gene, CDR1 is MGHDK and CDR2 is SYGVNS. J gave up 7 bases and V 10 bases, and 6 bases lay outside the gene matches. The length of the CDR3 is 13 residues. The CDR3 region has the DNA TGTGCCACTTCTAGCGGGGGGATGAATGAGCAGTTCTTC. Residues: CATSSGGMNEQFF.

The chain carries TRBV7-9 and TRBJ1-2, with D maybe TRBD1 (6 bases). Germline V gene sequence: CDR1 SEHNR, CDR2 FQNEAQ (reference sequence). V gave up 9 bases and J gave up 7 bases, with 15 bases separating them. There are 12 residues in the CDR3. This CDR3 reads CASDRPGGGYTF. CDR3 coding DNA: TGTGCCAGTGACAGGCCAGGCGGTGGCTACACCTTC.

CDR3 residues: CASSLISVQETQYF. The CDR3 region has the DNA TGCGCCAGCAGCTTGATTTCGGTACAAGAGACCCAGTACTTC. The V call is TRBV5-1, the J call TRBJ2-5; D ambiguous. From germline, CDR1 is SGHRS and CDR2 YFSETQ. The CDR3 sequence is 14 residues long. V was clipped by 1 base and J by 2 bases, with 9 bases between them. Full variable domain (rest looked up from reference TRBV5-1 and TRBJ2-5): KAGVTQTPRYLIKTRGQQVTLSCSPISGHRSVSWYQQTPGQGLQFLFEYFSETQRNKGNFPGRFSGRQFSNSRSEMNVSTLELGDSALYLCASSLISVQETQYFGPGTRLLVL.

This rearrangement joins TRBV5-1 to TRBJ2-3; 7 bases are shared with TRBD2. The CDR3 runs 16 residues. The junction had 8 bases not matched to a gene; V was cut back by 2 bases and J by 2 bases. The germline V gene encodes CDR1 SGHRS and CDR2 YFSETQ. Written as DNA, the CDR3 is TGCGCCAGCAGCTTACCCTGGGGGGGGGACACAGATACGCAGTATTTT. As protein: CASSLPWGGDTDTQYF.

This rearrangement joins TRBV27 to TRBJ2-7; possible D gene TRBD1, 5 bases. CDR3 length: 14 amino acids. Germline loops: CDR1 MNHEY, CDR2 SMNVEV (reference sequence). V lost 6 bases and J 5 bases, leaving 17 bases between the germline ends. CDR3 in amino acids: CASSRKTGFHEQYF. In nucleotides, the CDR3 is TGTGCCAGCAGCCGAAAAACAGGATTCCACGAGCAGTACTTC.

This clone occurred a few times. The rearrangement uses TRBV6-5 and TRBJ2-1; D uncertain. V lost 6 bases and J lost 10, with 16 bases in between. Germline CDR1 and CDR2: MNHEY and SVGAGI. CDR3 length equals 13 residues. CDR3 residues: CASRPSTGREQFF. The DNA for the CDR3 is TGTGCCAGCAGACCTTCGACTGGCAGAGAGCAGTTCTTC.

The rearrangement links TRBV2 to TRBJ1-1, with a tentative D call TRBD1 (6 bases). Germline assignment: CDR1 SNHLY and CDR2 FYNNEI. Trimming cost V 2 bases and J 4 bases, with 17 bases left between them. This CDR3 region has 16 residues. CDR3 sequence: CASSEPTGTTSTEAFF. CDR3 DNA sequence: TGTGCCAGCAGTGAACCCACCGGGACAACGAGCACTGAAGCTTTCTTT.

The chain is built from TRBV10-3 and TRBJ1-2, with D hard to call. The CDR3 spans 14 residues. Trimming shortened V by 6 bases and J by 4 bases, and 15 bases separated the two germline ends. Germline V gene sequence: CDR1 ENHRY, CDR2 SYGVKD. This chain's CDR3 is CAIRGGGISYGYTF. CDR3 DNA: TGTGCCATCAGGGGCGGAGGGATAAGCTATGGCTACACCTTC.

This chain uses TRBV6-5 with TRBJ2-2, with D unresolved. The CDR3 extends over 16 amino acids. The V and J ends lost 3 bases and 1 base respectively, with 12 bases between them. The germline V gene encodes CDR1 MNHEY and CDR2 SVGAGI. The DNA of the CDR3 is TGTGCCAGCAGTTATTCTGGGCTTCGGAACACCGGGGAGCTGTTTTTT. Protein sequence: CASSYSGLRNTGELFF.

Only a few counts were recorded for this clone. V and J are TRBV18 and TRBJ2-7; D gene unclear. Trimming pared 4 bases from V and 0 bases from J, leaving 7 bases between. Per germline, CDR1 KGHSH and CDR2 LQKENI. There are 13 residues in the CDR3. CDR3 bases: TGTGCCAGCTCACGTGGAGACTCCTACGAGCAGTACTTC. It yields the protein CASSRGDSYEQYF.

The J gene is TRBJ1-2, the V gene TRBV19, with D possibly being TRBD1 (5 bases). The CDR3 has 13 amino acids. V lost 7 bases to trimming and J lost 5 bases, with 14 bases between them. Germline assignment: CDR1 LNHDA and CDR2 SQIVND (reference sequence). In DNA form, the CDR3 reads TGTGCCAGTACCAGGGCCTGGAGATATGGCTACACCTTC. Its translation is CASTRAWRYGYTF.

CDR3 loop: CASSLAGSQETQYF. The CDR3 DNA sequence: TGTGCCAGCAGCTTAGCGGGCAGCCAAGAGACCCAGTACTTC. This chain connects TRBV7-8 to TRBJ2-5; D remains ambiguous. The V end was cut by 0 bases, the J end by 1 base, with 6 bases between. In germline, CDR1 is SGHVS, CDR2 FQNEAQ. This CDR3 comprises 14 residues. Complete variable domain (other parts from reference TRBV7-8 and TRBJ2-5): GAGVSQSPRYKVAKRGQDVALRCDPISGHVSLFWYQQALGQGPEFLTYFQNEAQLDKSGLPSDRFFAERPEGSVSTLKIQRTQQEDSAVYLCASSLAGSQETQYFGPGTRLLVL.